This T cell receptor (beta chain) is from a study of blood T cell repertoires in COVID-19. Assay: immunoSEQ multiplex PCR; the TCRdb copy retains only in-frame clones and omits some. The sample has about 190,000 clones; 70% to 90% are singletons. Germline lookup yields CDR1 MNHNS and CDR2 SASEGT. The CDR3 covers 17 residues. Trimming took 0 bases from V and 5 from J, leaving 19 bases between them. The V and J genes are TRBV6-1 and TRBJ1-1, with a weak D call TRBD1 (6 bases). The source is a man aged 30 to 39 with acute or convalescent COVID-19. Sequencing was carried out using peripheral blood. The CDR3 DNA follows: TGTGCCAGCAGTGAAGCGCCGTTGGTGGGGGCGGCGACTGAAGCTTTCTTT. Translation gives CASSEAPLVGAATEAFF.